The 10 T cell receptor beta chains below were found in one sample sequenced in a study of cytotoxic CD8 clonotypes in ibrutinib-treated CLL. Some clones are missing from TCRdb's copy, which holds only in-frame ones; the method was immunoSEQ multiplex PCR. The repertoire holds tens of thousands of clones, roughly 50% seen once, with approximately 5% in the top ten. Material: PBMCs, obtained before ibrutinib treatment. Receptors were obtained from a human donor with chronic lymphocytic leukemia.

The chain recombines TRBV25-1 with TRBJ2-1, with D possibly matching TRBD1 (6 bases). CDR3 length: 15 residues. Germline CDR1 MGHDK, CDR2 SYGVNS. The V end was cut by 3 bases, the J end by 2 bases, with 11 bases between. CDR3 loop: CASSDTGTAYNEQFF. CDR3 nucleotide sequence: TGTGCCAGCAGTGATACAGGGACCGCCTACAATGAGCAGTTCTTC. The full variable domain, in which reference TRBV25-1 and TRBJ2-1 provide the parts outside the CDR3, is EADIYQTPRYLVIGTGKKITLECSQTMGHDKMYWYQQDPGMELHLIHYSYGVNSTEKGDLSSESTVSRIRTEHFPLTLESARPSHTSQYLCASSDTGTAYNEQFFGPGTRLTVL.

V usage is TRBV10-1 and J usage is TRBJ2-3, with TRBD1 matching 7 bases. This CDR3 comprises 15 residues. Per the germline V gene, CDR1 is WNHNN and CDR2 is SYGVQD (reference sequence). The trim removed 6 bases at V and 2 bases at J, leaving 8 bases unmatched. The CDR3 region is CASRRQGRVTDTQYF. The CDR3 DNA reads TGCGCCAGCAGAAGACAGGGTAGGGTCACAGATACGCAGTATTTT.

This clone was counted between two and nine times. The CDR3 nucleotides read TGTGCCATCGGGACAGGGGAACGTCTTGTGCAGTACTTC. Encoded protein: CAIGTGERLVQYF. The genes are TRBV10-3 and TRBJ2-7; TRBD1 matches at 10 bases. Trimming took 8 bases from V and 9 from J; bases not matched to a gene: 10. In germline, CDR1 is ENHRY, CDR2 SYGVKD. The CDR3 has 13 amino acids.

Written as DNA, the CDR3 is TGTGCCAGCAGCTTCACGGGAGAGACCCAGTACTTC. Translation gives CASSFTGETQYF. The chain employs TRBV7-6 and TRBJ2-5; no definite D call. This CDR3 is 12 amino acids long. Between the trimmed V and J ends, which lost 3 bases and 4 bases, there was a span of 6 bases. The V gene's germline CDR1 is SGHVS and CDR2 FNYEAQ.

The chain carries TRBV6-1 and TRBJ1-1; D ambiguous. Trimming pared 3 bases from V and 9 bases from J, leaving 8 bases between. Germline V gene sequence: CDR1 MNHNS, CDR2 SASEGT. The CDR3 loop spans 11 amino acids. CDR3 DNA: TGTGCCAGCAGTGATAGTGTGAAAGCTTTCTTT. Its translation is CASSDSVKAFF.

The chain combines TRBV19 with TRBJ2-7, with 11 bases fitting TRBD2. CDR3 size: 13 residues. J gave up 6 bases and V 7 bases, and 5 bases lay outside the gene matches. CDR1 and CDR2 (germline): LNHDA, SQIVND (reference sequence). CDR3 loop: CASKTSGRSEQYF. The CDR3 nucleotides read TGTGCCAGTAAAACTAGCGGGAGATCCGAGCAGTACTTC.

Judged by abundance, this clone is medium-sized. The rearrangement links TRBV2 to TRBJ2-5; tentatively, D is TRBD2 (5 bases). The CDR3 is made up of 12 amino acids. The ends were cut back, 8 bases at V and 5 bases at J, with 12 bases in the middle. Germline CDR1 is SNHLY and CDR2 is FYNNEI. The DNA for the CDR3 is TGTGCCAGCGGGGAGTGGGTGGAGACCCAGTACTTC. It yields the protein CASGEWVETQYF. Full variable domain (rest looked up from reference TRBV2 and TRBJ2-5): EPEVTQTPSHQVTQMGQEVILRCVPISNHLYFYWYRQILGQKVEFLVSFYNNEISEKSEIFDDQFSVERPDGSNFTLKIRSTKLEDSAMYFCASGEWVETQYFGPGTRLLVL.

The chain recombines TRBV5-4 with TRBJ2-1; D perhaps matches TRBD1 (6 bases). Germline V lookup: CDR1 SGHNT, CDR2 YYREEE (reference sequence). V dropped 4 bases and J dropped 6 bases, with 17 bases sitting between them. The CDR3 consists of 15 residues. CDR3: CASSQGRGSVNEQFF. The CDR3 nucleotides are TGTGCCAGCAGCCAAGGTAGGGGGAGCGTCAATGAGCAGTTCTTC.

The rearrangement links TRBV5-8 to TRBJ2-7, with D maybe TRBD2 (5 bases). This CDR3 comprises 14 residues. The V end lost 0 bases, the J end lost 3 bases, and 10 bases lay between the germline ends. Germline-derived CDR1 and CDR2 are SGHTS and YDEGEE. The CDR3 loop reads CASSLETKVYEQYF. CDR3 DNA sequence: TGTGCCAGCAGCTTGGAGACTAAAGTCTACGAGCAGTACTTC.

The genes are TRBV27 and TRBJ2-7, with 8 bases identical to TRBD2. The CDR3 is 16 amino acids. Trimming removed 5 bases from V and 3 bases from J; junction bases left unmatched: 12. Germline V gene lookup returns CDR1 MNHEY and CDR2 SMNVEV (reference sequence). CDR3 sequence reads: CASSPISGTSHYEQYF. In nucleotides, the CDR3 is TGTGCCAGCAGTCCTATTAGCGGGACGTCCCACTACGAGCAGTACTTC.